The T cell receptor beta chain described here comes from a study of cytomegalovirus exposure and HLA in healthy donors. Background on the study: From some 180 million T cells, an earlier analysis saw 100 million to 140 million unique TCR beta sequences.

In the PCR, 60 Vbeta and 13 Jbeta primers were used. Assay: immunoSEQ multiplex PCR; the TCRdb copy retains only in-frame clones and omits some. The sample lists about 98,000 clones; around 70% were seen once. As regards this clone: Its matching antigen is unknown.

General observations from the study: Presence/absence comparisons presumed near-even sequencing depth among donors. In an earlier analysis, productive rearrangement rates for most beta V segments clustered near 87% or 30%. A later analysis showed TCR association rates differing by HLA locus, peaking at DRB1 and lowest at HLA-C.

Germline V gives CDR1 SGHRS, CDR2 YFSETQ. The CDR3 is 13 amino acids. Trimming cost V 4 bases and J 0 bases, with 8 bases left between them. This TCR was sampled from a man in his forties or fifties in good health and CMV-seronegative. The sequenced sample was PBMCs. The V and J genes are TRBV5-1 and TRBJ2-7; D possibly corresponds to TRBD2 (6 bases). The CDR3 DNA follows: TGCGCCAGCAGCCCGGACTACTCCTACGAGCAGTACTTC. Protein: CASSPDYSYEQYF.